These 17 T cell receptor beta chains originate from one sample sequenced in a study of beta chain features in type 1 diabetes. Of the isolated RNA, all was reverse transcribed, and so the sequenced material was expressed TCRB transcripts. Assay used: immunoSEQ multiplex PCR; TCRdb lists only in-frame clones, some missing. The sample consists of around 150,000 clones, under 9.5% of them appearing once. The sequenced sample was central memory CD4+ T cells from blood. Source of these receptors: a young man in good health.

The chain couples TRBV27 to TRBJ1-6; D gene ambiguous. The CDR3 has 14 amino acids. V lost 6 bases, J lost 5 bases, and 11 bases lay in between. CDR1 MNHEY and CDR2 SMNVEV come from the germline V gene (reference sequence). The CDR3 bases are TGTGCCAGCAGCGTCCCGGGAGATAATTCACCCCTCCACTTT. Its protein is CASSVPGDNSPLHF.

The chain carries TRBV7-2 and TRBJ2-3; TRBD2 matches 9 bases. The CDR3 runs 14 residues. J lost 3 bases, V lost 4 bases, and 2 bases had no gene match. CDR1 is SGHTA, CDR2 FQGNSA, per germline. The CDR3 spells CASSWGLATDTQYF. DNA of the CDR3: TGTGCCAGCAGCTGGGGACTAGCTACAGATACGCAGTATTTT.

There are a few counts of this clone. The chain recombines TRBV18 with TRBJ1-1; D might be TRBD1 (5 bases). Germline CDR1 reads KGHSH; CDR2 reads LQKENI. There are 12 residues in the CDR3. CDR3 nucleotide sequence: TGTGCAAGTCAGGAGGGGTTCACTGAAGCTTTCTTT. This sequence encodes CASQEGFTEAFF. The whole variable domain, filled in from reference TRBV18 and TRBJ1-1, reads NAGVMQNPRHLVRRRGQEARLRCSPMKGHSHVYWYRQLPEEGLKFMVYLQKENIIDESGMPKERFSAEFPKEGPSILRIQQVVRGDSAAYFCASQEGFTEAFFGQGTRLTVV.

This clone was counted between two and nine times. The CDR3 region is CAWREKLTGGDSPLHF. Here the CDR3 DNA reads TGTGCCTGGAGGGAGAAGTTGACAGGGGGTGATTCACCCCTCCACTTT. V and J are TRBV30 and TRBJ1-6; 9 positions agree with TRBD1. The J segment lost 8 bases and the V segment lost 3 bases, leaving 11 bases of the junction unmatched. The CDR3 consists of 16 residues. CDR1 and CDR2 (germline): GTSNPN, SVGIG (reference sequence).

The chain joins TRBV28 to TRBJ1-6, with 8 bases identical to TRBD1. CDR3 size: 12 residues. The ends lost 9 bases at V and 7 bases at J; junction bases unmatched: 2. Looked up from germline, CDR1 is MDHEN and CDR2 is SYDVKM. CDR3 coding DNA: TGTGCCAGTTGGACAGGGAATTCACCCCTCCACTTT. This encodes CASWTGNSPLHF.

The genes are TRBV19 and TRBJ2-6, with D unclear. The germline CDR1 and CDR2 sequences are LNHDA and SQIVND (reference sequence). V lost 6 bases to trimming and J lost 2 bases, with 11 bases between them. This CDR3 has 15 residues. The CDR3 here is CASSPGRAGANVLTF. For the CDR3, the DNA is TGTGCCAGTAGCCCGGGTCGGGCTGGGGCCAACGTCCTGACTTTC.

The CDR3 coding sequence is TGCAGCGTTGAAGCCCGGTTTAGGAGCGGGAGAGGCGCAGAGACCCAGTACTTC. Translation: CSVEARFRSGRGAETQYF. The chain uses TRBV29-1 and TRBJ2-5, with 8 bases aligning to TRBD2. V gave up 1 base and J gave up 4 bases; unmatched junction bases: 17. Germline CDR1 is SQVTM and CDR2 is ANQGSEA. The CDR3 is 18 amino acids.

This clone was seen a handful of times. This chain joins TRBV7-3 and TRBJ2-7; no clear D. This CDR3 comprises 15 residues. Germline values: CDR1 SGHTA, CDR2 FQGTGA. Trimming shortened V by 1 base and J by 0 bases, and 10 bases separated the two germline ends. CDR3 region: CASSLSGLPSYEQYF. The CDR3 DNA follows: TGTGCCAGCAGCTTAAGTGGGCTTCCCTCCTACGAGCAGTACTTC.

This chain uses TRBV6-1 with TRBJ1-5, with 8 bases identical to TRBD1. The CDR3 loop spans 15 amino acids. CDR1 is MNHNS and CDR2 is SASEGT in the germline V gene. V shed 4 bases, J shed 0 bases, and the junction held 2 bases outside the gene matches. In DNA form, the CDR3 reads TGTGCCAGCAGTGGGACAGGGTTTAGCAATCAGCCCCAGCATTTT. Translating gives CASSGTGFSNQPQHF.

The rearrangement uses TRBV4-1 and TRBJ2-3, with 14 bases aligning to TRBD2. CDR1 is MGHRA, CDR2 YSYEKL, per germline. V gave up 3 bases and J gave up 5 bases; unmatched junction bases: 4. This CDR3 is built from 16 residues. The CDR3 DNA is TGCGCCAGCAGCCAGACTAGCGGGGGGGCCATAGATACGCAGTATTTT. This gives the protein CASSQTSGGAIDTQYF.

V gene TRBV27 combines with J gene TRBJ2-1; 9 bases line up with TRBD1. The V gene end was trimmed by 5 bases and the J gene end by 6 bases; junction bases not matched to a gene: 26. Per the germline V gene, CDR1 is MNHEY and CDR2 is SMNVEV (reference sequence). The CDR3 totals 21 residues. In nucleotides, the CDR3 is TGTGCCAGCAGTCGACCGACAGGGGGAGTAGGGGGGGGGCCCGGGCCCAATGAGCAGTTCTTC. Its protein is CASSRPTGGVGGGPGPNEQFF.

CDR3 region: CASSQTSGTTRLYEQYF. CDR3 DNA sequence: TGTGCCAGCAGCCAGACTAGCGGGACCACGAGATTGTACGAGCAGTACTTC. The gene calls are TRBV14 and TRBJ2-7, with 11 bases that match TRBD2. Germline lookup yields CDR1 SGHDN and CDR2 FVKESK. The ends lost 3 bases at V and 4 bases at J; junction bases unmatched: 11. The length of the CDR3 is 17 residues. Variable domain in full (rest from reference TRBV14 and TRBJ2-7): EAGVTQFPSHSVIEKGQTVTLRCDPISGHDNLYWYRRVMGKEIKFLLHFVKESKQDESGMPNNRFLAERTGGTYSTLKVQPAELEDSGVYFCASSQTSGTTRLYEQYFGPGTRLTVT.

V and J are TRBV7-2 and TRBJ1-2; perhaps TRBD1 as D (5 bases). The germline V and J ends were trimmed by 4 bases and 3 bases, with 15 bases remaining between them. The CDR3 loop spans 15 amino acids. CDR1 SGHTA and CDR2 FQGNSA come from the germline V gene. This CDR3 is CASSYDPGGYYGYTF. The CDR3 DNA reads TGTGCCAGCAGCTACGATCCCGGGGGGTACTATGGCTACACCTTC.

This clone has at least ten counts. V is TRBV5-1 and J is TRBJ2-7; TRBD1 matches at 7 bases. CDR3 length: 14 amino acids. The V segment lost 5 bases and the J segment 1 base; nucleotides outside the gene matches: 6. Germline-derived CDR1 and CDR2 are SGHRS and YFSETQ. The CDR3 bases are TGCGCCAGCAGACCCCAGACAGGGTCCTACGAGCAGTACTTC. As protein: CASRPQTGSYEQYF.

The chain couples TRBV18 to TRBJ2-5; a weak D match, TRBD1 (8 bases). The germline V gene encodes CDR1 KGHSH and CDR2 LQKENI. V was trimmed by 4 bases and J by 4 bases, leaving 16 bases between them. This CDR3 contains 15 residues. Here the CDR3 reads CASSLQGGRGETQYF. For the CDR3, the DNA is TGTGCCAGCTCACTACAGGGGGGGAGAGGAGAGACCCAGTACTTC.

A few counts support this clone. This chain joins TRBV7-3 and TRBJ2-5; TRBD1 might be the D (6 bases). V was cut by 0 bases and J by 2 bases, with 10 bases left in between. Per germline, CDR1 SGHTA and CDR2 FQGTGA. The CDR3 runs 15 residues. CDR3 DNA sequence: TGTGCCAGCAGCTTAACGCGGACAGATCAAGAGACCCAGTACTTC. Its translation: CASSLTRTDQETQYF.

This clone has a handful of counts. V usage is TRBV5-6 and J usage is TRBJ2-3, with D maybe TRBD2 (6 bases). CDR1 and CDR2 from the germline V gene are SGHDT and YYEEEE. This CDR3 has 16 residues. Trimming removed 0 bases at V and 0 bases at J, with 11 bases between. CDR3 amino acids: CASSLGPGTSTDTQYF. The CDR3 nucleotides read TGTGCCAGCAGCTTGGGGCCGGGGACTAGCACAGATACGCAGTATTTT.